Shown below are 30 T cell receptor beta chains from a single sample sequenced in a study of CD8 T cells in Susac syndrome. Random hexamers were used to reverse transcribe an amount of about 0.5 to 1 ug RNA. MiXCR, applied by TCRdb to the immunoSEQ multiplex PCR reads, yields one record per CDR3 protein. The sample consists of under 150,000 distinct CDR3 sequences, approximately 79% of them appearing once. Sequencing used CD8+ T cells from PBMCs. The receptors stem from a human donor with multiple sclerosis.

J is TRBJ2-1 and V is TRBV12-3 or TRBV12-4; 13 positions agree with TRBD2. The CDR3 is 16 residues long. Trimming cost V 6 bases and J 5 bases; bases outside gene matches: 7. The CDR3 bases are TGTGCCAGCAGCATACTAGCGGGAGGGCCTCACAATGAGCAGTTCTTC. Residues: CASSILAGGPHNEQFF.

The CDR3 region is CASSLRAERGSTDTQYF. The CDR3 DNA follows: TGCGCCAGCAGCTTGAGGGCGGAGCGGGGGAGCACAGATACGCAGTATTTT. This chain links TRBV5-1 with TRBJ2-3; 8 nucleotides match TRBD2. Losses at the gene ends were 1 base for V and 0 bases for J; bases not matched to a gene: 7. This CDR3 comprises 17 residues. Germline V gives CDR1 SGHRS, CDR2 YFSETQ. The full variable domain, with the rest looked up from reference TRBV5-1 and TRBJ2-3, is KAGVTQTPRYLIKTRGQQVTLSCSPISGHRSVSWYQQTPGQGLQFLFEYFSETQRNKGNFPGRFSGRQFSNSRSEMNVSTLELGDSALYLCASSLRAERGSTDTQYFGPGTRLTVL.

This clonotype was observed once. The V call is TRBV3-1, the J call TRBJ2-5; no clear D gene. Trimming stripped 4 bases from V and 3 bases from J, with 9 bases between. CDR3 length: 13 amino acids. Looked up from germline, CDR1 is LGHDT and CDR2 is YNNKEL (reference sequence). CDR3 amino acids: CASSPPFEETQYF. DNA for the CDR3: TGTGCCAGCAGCCCCCCCTTCGAAGAGACCCAGTACTTC.

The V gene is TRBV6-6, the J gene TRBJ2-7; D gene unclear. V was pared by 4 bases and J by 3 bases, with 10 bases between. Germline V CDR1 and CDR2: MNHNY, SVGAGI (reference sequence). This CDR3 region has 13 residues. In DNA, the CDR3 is TGTGCCAGCAGTTTCTCCCACGGCTACGAGCAGTACGTC. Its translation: CASSFSHGYEQYV.

In DNA form, the CDR3 reads TGTGCCAGCGAAGGCCTGGGGAGCTCCTACAATGAGCAGTTCTTC. It yields the protein CASEGLGSSYNEQFF. This sequence joins TRBV6-2 or TRBV6-3 and TRBJ2-1, with D maybe TRBD2 (5 bases). Germline CDR1 and CDR2: MNHEY and SVGEGT. This CDR3 region has 15 residues. Trimming took off 8 bases at V and 0 bases at J, with 14 bases between the two ends.

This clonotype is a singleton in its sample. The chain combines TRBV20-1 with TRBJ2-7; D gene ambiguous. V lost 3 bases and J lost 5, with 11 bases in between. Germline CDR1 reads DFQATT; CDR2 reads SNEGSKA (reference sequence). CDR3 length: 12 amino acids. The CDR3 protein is CSARGFSHEQYF. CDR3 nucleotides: TGCAGTGCTAGGGGGTTTAGCCACGAGCAGTACTTC.

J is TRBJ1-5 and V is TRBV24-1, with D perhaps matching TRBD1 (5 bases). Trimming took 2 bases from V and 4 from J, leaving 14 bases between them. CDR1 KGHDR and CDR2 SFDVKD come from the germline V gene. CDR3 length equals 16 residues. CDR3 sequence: CATSDSFGTANQPQHF. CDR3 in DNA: TGTGCCACCAGTGATTCATTCGGGACGGCTAATCAGCCCCAGCATTTT.

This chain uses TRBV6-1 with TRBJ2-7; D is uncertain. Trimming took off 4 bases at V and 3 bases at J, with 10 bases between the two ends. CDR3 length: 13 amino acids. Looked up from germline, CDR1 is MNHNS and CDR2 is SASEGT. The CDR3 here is CASSVGFNYEQYF. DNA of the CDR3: TGTGCCAGCAGTGTAGGTTTTAACTACGAGCAGTACTTC.

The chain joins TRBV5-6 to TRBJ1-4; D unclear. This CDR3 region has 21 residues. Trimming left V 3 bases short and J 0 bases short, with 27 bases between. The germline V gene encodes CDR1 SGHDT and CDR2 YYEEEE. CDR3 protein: CASSSDFAVEIPDATNEKLFF. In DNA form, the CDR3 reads TGTGCCAGCAGCTCCGACTTTGCGGTTGAGATACCTGACGCAACTAATGAAAAACTGTTTTTT.

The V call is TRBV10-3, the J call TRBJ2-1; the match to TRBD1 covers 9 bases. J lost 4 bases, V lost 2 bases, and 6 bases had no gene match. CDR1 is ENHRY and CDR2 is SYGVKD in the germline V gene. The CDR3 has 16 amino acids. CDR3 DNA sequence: TGTGCCATCAGTGAGACCGGGACAGGGTTGTACAATGAGCAGTTCTTC. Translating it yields CAISETGTGLYNEQFF.

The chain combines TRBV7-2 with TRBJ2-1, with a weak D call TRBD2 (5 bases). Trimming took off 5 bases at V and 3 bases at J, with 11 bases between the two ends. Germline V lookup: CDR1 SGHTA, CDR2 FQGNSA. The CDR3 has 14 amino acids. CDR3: CASSLDSNYNEQFF. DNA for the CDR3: TGTGCCAGCAGCCTGGACTCAAACTACAATGAGCAGTTCTTC.

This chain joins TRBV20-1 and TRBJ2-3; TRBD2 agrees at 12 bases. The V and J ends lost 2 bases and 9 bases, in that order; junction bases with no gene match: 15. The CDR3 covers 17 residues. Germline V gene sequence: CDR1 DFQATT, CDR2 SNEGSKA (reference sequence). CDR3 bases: TGCAGTGCTAGACCCCACCCGGGACTAGCGGGCCCGATAACGCAGTATTTT. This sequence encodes CSARPHPGLAGPITQYF.

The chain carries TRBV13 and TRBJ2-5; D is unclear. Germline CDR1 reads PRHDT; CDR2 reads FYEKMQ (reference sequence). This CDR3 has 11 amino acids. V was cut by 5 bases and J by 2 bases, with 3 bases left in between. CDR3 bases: TGTGCCAGCAGCGCGCAAGAGACCCAGTACTTC. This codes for CASSAQETQYF. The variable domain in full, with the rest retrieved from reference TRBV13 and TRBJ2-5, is AAGVIQSPRHLIKEKRETATLKCYPIPRHDTVYWYQQGPGQDPQFLISFYEKMQSDKGSIPDRFSAQQFSDYHSELNMSSLELGDSALYFCASSAQETQYFGPGTRLLVL.

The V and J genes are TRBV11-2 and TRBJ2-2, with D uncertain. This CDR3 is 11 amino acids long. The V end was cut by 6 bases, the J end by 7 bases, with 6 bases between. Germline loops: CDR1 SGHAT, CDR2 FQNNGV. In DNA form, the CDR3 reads TGTGCCAGCAGTACGGTCGGGGAGCTGTTTTTT. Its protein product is CASSTVGELFF.

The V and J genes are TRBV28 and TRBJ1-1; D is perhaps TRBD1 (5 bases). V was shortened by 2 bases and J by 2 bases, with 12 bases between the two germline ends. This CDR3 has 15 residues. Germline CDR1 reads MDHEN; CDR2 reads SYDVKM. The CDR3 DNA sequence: TGTGCCAGCAGTTTAAGCTTGGGGGTAAACACTGAAGCTTTCTTT. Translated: CASSLSLGVNTEAFF.

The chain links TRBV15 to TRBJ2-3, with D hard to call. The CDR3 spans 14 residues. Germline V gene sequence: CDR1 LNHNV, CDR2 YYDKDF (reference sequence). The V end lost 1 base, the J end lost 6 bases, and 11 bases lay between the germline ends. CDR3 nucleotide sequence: TGTGCCACCAGCAGAGGGTGGGGTACGGATACGCAGTATTTT. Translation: CATSRGWGTDTQYF.

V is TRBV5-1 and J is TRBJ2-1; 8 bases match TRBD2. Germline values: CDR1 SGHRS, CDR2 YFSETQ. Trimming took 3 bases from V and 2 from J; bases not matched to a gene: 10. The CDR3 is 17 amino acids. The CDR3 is CASSSGGGGGPYNEQFF. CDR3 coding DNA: TGCGCCAGCAGCTCTGGCGGTGGCGGGGGGCCCTACAATGAGCAGTTCTTC.

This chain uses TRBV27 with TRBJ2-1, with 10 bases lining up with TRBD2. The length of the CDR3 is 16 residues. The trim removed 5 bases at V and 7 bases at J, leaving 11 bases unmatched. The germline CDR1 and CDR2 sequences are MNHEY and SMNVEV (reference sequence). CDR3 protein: CASSRASGGLNNEQFF. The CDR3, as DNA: TGTGCCAGCAGTCGGGCTAGCGGGGGTCTCAATAATGAGCAGTTCTTC.

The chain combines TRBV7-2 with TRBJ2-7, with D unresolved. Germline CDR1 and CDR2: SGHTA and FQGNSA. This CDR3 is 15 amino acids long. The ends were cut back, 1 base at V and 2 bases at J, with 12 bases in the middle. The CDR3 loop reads CASSLGSYKPYEQYF. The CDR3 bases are TGTGCCAGCAGCTTAGGCAGCTATAAGCCCTACGAGCAGTACTTC.

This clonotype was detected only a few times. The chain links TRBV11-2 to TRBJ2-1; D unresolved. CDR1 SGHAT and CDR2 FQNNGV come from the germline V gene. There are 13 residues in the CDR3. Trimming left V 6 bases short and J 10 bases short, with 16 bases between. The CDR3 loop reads CASSEAHQLEQFF. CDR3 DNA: TGTGCCAGCAGTGAGGCCCACCAATTGGAGCAGTTCTTC.

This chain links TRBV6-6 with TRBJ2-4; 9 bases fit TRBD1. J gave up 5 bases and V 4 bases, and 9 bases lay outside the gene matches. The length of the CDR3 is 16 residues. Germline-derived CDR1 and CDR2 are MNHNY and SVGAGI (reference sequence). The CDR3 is CASSWGQGTLENIQYF. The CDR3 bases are TGTGCCAGCAGTTGGGGACAGGGAACGCTCGAAAACATTCAGTACTTC.

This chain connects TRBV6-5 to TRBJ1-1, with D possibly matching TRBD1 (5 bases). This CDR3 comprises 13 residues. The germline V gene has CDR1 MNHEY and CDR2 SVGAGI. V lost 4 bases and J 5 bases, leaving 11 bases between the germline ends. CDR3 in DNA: TGTGCCAGCAGTTCTAGGGGAGGGACTGAAGCTTTCTTT. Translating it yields CASSSRGGTEAFF.

CDR3 amino acids: CASSLLLTGLYEQYV. In DNA form, the CDR3 reads TGTGCCAGCAGCTTACTCCTGACAGGGCTCTACGAGCAGTACGTC. The chain couples TRBV5-8 to TRBJ2-7; 7 bases line up with TRBD1. The CDR3 consists of 15 residues. The J segment lost 3 bases and the V segment lost 2 bases, leaving 8 bases of the junction unmatched. From germline, CDR1 is SGHTS and CDR2 YDEGEE.

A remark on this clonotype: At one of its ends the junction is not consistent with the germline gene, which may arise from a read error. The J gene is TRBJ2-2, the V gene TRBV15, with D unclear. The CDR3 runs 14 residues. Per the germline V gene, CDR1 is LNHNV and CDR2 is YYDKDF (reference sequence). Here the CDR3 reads CATSIPPFVGELFF. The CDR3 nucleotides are TGTGCCACAAGCATACCCCCCTTCGTTGGGGAGCTGTTTTTT.

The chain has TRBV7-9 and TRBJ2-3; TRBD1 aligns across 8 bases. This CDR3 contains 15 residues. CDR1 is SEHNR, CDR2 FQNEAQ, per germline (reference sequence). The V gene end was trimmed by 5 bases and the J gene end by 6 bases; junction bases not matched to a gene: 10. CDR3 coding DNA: TGTGCCAGCAGCCCCAGGACAGGGCCCTTTGATACGCAGTATTTT. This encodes CASSPRTGPFDTQYF.

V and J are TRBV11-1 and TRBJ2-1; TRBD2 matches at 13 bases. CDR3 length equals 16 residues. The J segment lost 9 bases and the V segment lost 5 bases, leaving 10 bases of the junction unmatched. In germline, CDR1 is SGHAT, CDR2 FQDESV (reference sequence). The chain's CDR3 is CASSGWTSGGFGEQFF. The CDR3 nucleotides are TGTGCCAGCAGCGGATGGACTAGCGGGGGTTTTGGTGAGCAGTTCTTC.

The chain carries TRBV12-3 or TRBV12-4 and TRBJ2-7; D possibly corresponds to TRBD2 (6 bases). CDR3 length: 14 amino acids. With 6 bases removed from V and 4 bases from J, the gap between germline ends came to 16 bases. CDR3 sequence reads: CASRRTGTSYEQYF. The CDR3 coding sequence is TGTGCCAGCAGACGAACCGGGACTTCTTACGAGCAGTACTTC.

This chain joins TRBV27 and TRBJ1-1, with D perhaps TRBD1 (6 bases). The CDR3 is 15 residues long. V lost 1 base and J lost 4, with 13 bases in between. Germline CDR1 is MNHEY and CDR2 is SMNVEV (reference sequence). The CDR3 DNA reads TGTGCCAGCAGTTTATACAGGGCCCCAACCACTGAAGCTTTCTTT. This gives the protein CASSLYRAPTTEAFF.

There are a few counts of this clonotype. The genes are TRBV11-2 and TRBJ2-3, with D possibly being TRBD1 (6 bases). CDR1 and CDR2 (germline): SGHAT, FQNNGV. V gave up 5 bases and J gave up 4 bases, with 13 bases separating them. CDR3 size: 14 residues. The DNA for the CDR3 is TGTGCCAGCAGCCTACCCCGACAGGCAGATACGCAGTATTTT. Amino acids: CASSLPRQADTQYF.

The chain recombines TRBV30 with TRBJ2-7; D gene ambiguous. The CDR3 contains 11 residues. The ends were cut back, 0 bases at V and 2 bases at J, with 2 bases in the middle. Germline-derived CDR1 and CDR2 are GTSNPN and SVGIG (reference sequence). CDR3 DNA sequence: TGTGCCTGGAGTGTGGCCTACGAGCAGTACTTC. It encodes CAWSVAYEQYF.